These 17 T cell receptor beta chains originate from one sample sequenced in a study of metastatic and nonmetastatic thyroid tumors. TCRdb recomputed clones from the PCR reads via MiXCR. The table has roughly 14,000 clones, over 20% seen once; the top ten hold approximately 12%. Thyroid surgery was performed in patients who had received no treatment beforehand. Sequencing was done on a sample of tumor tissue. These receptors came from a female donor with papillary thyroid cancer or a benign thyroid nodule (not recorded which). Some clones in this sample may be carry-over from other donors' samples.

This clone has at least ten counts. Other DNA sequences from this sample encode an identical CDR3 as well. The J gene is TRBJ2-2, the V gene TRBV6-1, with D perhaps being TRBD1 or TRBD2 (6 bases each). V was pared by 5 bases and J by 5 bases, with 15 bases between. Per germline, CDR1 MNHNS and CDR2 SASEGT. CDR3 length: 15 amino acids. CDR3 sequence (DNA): TGTGCCAGCAGTTATAAGGGGGGCAAAACCGGGGAGCTGTTTTTT. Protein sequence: CASSYKGGKTGELFF.

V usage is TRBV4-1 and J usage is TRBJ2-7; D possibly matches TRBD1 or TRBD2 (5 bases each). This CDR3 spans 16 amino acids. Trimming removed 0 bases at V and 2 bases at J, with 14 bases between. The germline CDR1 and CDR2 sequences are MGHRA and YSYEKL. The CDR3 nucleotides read TGCGCCAGCAGCCAAGAGATGTCCGGGACCGCCTACGAGCAGTACTTC. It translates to CASSQEMSGTAYEQYF.

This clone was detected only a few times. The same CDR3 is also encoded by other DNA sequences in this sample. This CDR3 reads CAISESLNTEAFF. CDR3 DNA: TGTGCCATCAGTGAGTCTTTGAACACTGAAGCTTTCTTT. The V and J genes are TRBV10-3 and TRBJ1-1, with D unresolved. Germline values: CDR1 ENHRY, CDR2 SYGVKD. Deletions cut 0 bases from V and 0 bases from J, with 2 bases between. The length of the CDR3 is 13 residues.

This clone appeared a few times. The CDR3 spells CASSYRQPQNQEAFF. In DNA form, the CDR3 reads TGTGCCAGCAGTTACCGACAGCCCCAGAATCAAGAAGCTTTCTTT. This sequence joins TRBV6-6 and TRBJ1-1, with a possible D match to TRBD1 (5 bases). The CDR3 spans 15 residues. Trimming took off 2 bases at V and 8 bases at J, with 18 bases between the two ends. Germline V gives CDR1 MNHNY, CDR2 SVGAGI (reference sequence).

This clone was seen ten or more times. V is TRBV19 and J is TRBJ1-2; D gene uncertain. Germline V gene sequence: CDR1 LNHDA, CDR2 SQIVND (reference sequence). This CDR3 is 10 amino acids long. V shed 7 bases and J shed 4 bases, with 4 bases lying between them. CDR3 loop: CASKGYGYTF. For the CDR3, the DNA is TGTGCCAGTAAGGGCTATGGCTACACCTTC.

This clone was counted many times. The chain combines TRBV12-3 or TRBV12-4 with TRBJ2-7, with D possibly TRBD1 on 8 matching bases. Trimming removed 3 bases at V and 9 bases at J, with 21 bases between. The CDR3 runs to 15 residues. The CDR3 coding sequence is TGTGCCAGCAGTTTCTACAGGGGGGGATCAAGCGGGCAGTACTTC. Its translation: CASSFYRGGSSGQYF.

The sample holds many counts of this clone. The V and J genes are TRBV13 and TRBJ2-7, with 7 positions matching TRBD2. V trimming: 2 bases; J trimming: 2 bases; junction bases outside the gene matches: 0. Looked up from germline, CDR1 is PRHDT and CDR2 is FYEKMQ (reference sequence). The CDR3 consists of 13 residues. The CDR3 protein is CASSLRGAYEQYF. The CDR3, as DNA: TGTGCCAGCAGCTTACGGGGGGCCTACGAGCAGTACTTC. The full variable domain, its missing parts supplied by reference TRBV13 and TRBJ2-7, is AAGVIQSPRHLIKEKRETATLKCYPIPRHDTVYWYQQGPGQDPQFLISFYEKMQSDKGSIPDRFSAQQFSDYHSELNMSSLELGDSALYFCASSLRGAYEQYFGPGTRLTVT.

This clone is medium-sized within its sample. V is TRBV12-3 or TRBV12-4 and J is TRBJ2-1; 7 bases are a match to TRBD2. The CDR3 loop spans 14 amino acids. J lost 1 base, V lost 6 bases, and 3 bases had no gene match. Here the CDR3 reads CASRSGKSYNEQFF. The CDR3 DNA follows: TGTGCCAGCAGGAGCGGGAAATCCTACAATGAGCAGTTCTTC.

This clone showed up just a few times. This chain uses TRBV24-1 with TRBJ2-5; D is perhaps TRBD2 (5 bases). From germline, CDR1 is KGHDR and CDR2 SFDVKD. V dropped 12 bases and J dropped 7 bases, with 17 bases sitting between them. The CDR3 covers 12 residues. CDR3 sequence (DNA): TGTGCCTCCCCAGCGGAGATTTTGACCCAGTACTTC. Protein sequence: CASPAEILTQYF.

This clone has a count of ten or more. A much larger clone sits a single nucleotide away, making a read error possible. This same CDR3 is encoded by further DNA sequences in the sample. DNA for the CDR3: TGTAGTGCTCTTACAGGGGAAGGGGCATACGAGCAGTACTTC. It translates to CSALTGEGAYEQYF. V usage is TRBV20-1 and J usage is TRBJ2-7; TRBD1 agrees at 7 bases. The CDR3 consists of 14 residues. The germline gives CDR1 DFQATT, CDR2 SNEGSKA (reference sequence).

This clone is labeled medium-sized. The CDR3 DNA follows: TGTGCCTGGAGTGCGGTAAACATTCAGTACTTC. Amino acids: CAWSAVNIQYF. The genes are TRBV30 and TRBJ2-4; no clear D. The length of the CDR3 is 11 residues. In germline, CDR1 is GTSNPN, CDR2 SVGIG (reference sequence). Trimming removed 1 base from V and 6 bases from J, with 4 bases in between.

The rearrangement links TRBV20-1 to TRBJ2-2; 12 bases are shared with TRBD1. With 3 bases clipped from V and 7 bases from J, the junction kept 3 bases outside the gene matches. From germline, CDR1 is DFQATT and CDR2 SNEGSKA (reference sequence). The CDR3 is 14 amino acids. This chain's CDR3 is CSARGQGAVGELFF. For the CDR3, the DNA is TGCAGTGCTAGGGGACAGGGGGCGGTCGGGGAGCTGTTTTTT.

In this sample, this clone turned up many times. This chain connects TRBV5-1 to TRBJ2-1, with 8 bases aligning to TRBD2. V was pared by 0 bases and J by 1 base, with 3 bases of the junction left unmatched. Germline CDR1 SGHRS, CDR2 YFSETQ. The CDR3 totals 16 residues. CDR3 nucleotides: TGCGCCAGCAGCTTGGAATCGGGGGGGTCCTACAATGAGCAGTTCTTC. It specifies CASSLESGGSYNEQFF. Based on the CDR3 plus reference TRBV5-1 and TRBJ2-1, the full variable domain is KAGVTQTPRYLIKTRGQQVTLSCSPISGHRSVSWYQQTPGQGLQFLFEYFSETQRNKGNFPGRFSGRQFSNSRSEMNVSTLELGDSALYLCASSLESGGSYNEQFFGPGTRLTVL.

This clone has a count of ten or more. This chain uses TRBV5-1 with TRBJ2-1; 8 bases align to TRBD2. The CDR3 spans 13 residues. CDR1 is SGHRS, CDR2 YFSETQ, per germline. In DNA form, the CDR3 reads TGCGCTAGTAGCGGGGACGCTTACAATGAGCAGTTCTTC. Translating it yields CASSGDAYNEQFF.

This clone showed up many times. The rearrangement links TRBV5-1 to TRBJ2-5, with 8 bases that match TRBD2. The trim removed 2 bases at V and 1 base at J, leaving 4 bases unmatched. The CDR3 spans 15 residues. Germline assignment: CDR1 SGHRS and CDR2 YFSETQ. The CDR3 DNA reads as TGCGCCAGCAGCTTTCTAGCGGGCCGCCAAGAGACCCAGTACTTC. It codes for CASSFLAGRQETQYF.

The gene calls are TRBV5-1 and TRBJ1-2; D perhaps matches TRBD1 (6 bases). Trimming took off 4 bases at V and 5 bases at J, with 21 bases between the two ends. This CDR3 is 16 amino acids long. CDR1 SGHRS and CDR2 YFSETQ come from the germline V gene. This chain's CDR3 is CASSREGTPQGYGYTF. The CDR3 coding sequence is TGCGCCAGCAGCCGGGAAGGGACTCCTCAGGGGTATGGCTACACCTTC.

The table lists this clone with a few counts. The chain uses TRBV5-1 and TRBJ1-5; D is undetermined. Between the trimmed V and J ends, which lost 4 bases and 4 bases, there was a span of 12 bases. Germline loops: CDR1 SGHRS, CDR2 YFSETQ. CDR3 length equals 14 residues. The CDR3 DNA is TGCGCCAGCAGCCCCGAACCCCGGAATCAGCCCCAGCATTTT. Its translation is CASSPEPRNQPQHF.